This TCR beta chain was captured by sequencing in a study of OX40 agonist ivuxolimab in advanced cancers. The protocol was immunoSEQ multiplex PCR, while the TCRdb copy is restricted to in-frame clones and leaves out a portion. Here the sample spans 90,000 or so clones, roughly 89% being singletons. Germline CDR1 and CDR2: MNHNY and SVGAGI (reference sequence). The CDR3 sequence is 15 residues long. The germline V and J ends were trimmed by 0 bases and 0 bases, with 7 bases remaining between them. In this sample, this clone turned up once. The chain carries TRBV6-6 and TRBJ2-3; no clear D gene. The sequencing used CD4+ or CD8+ T cells sorted from blood, collected in a trial of the OX40 agonist ivuxolimab. This TCR was sampled from an adult with an advanced solid tumor such as melanoma, head and neck, liver or kidney cancer. The CDR3 spells CASSYSSTSTDTQYF. The CDR3 nucleotides read TGTGCCAGCAGTTACTCGAGCACTAGCACAGATACGCAGTATTTT.